Below, one TCR beta chain is given with its context. Its antigen remains unknown. These data originate in a study of early stage breast cancer tumors. Turning to the study itself: Average read coverage per sample was about 10-fold. Study outcomes and limitations: Compared with adjacent normal breast, tumors showed approximately 2.5-fold denser, more clonal T cells.

Produced via immunoSEQ multiplex PCR; TCRdb's table is partial and in-frame only. Found here are about 70,000 clones, less than 90% of them singletons; the top ten hold over 3.5%. From germline, CDR1 is SEHNR and CDR2 FQNEAQ (reference sequence). Trimming took 1 base from V and 2 from J, leaving 2 bases between them. CDR3 length: 12 residues. The material sequenced was blood. The source is a person in their 40s with breast cancer. V and J are TRBV7-9 and TRBJ2-5; D not resolved. The CDR3 region has the DNA TGTGCCAGCAGCTTAGGGCAAGAGACCCAGTACTTC. It is translated as CASSLGQETQYF.